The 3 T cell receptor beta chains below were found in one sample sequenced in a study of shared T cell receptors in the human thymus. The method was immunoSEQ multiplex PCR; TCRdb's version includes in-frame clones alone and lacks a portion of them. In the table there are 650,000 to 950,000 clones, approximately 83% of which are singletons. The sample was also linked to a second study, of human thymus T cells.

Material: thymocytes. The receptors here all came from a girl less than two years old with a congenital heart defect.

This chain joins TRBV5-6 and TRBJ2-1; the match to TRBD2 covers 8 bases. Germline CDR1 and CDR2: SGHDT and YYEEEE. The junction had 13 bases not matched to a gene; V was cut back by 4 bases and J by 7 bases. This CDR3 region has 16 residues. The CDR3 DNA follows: TGTGCCAGCAGCATCCGAGCGGGAGAAGGTCCAAATGAGCAGTTCTTC. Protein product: CASSIRAGEGPNEQFF.

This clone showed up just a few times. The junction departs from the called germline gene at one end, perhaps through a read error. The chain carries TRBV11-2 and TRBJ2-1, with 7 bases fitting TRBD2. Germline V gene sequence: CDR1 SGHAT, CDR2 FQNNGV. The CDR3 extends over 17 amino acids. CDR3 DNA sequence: TGTGCCAGCAGCTTAGGAGTGGGGCGGGGGTCCTCCAATGAGCAGTTCTTC. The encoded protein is CASSLGVGRGSSNEQFF.

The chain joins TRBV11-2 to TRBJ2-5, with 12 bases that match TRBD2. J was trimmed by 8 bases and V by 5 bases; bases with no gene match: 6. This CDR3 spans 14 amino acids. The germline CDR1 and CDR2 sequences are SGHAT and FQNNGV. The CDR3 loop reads CASSRLAGADTQYF. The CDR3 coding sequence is TGTGCCAGCAGCCGACTAGCGGGGGCGGATACCCAGTACTTC.